This is a list of T cell receptor beta chains from one sample in a study of T cells expressing NK-cell markers. TCRdb re-called the 5' RACE reads and catalogs CDR3 proteins one per entry, DNA excluded. The sample table sets out about half a million distinct CDR3 sequences. Sequencing was carried out using blood T cells: a sorted CD56 or NKG2C T cell subset, CD4+ or CD8+ T cells, or bulk PBMC T cells (not recorded which). These receptors all stem from a woman in her forties or fifties in good health. CDR3s include the opening cysteine and the closing phenylalanine or tryptophan.

CDR3	V	J
CSARGPGTGDEQYF	TRBV20-1	TRBJ2-7
CASSPQGLAGRRRNEQYF	TRBV12-3/TRBV12-4	TRBJ2-7
CASSSNRGVQNYGYTF	TRBV5-1	TRBJ1-2
CASSQRLSSYNEQFF	TRBV3-1	TRBJ2-1
CASNEYSNQPQHF	TRBV6-6	TRBJ1-5
CASSQTRGQDLSGSKDNEQFF	TRBV7-9	TRBJ2-1
CASSFKPGQGHSPLHF	TRBV27	TRBJ1-6
CAWSRRNGETQYF	TRBV30	TRBJ2-5
CASSSFRGAEETQYF	TRBV2	TRBJ2-5
CASSGAGSNQPQHF	TRBV2	TRBJ1-5
CASSQGGGRASSYEQYF	TRBV3-1	TRBJ2-7
CASSLLGTGTDTQYF	TRBV3-1	TRBJ2-3
CASSKRTGLAGELFF	TRBV5-4	TRBJ2-2
CASGEESAGERSKNIQYF	TRBV9	TRBJ2-4
CASSPLGGGQGGEKLFF	TRBV18	TRBJ1-4
CASSHGGGRRMDTQYF	TRBV7-2	TRBJ2-3
CASFMLAGDWGNNEQFF	TRBV2	TRBJ2-1
CATSDYRDPNYGYTF	TRBV24-1	TRBJ1-2
CAISVSGAAYNEQFF	TRBV10-3	TRBJ2-1
CASSPPDRAKNIQYF	TRBV11-1	TRBJ2-4
CASSLGVGGTFNQPQHF	TRBV11-3	TRBJ1-5
CASSLLGNEQFF	TRBV12-3/TRBV12-4	TRBJ2-1
CASTGLVSYNEQFF	TRBV5-5	TRBJ2-1
CASSLVWDRGRRTEAFF	TRBV5-5	TRBJ1-1
CASSIGTVGEQFF	TRBV19	TRBJ2-1
CATQPRENTGELFF	TRBV3-1	TRBJ2-2
CASSQDSWGSRNEQFF	TRBV4-1	TRBJ2-1
CASSDSRDGNTIYF	TRBV6-4	TRBJ1-3
CASSLEVGYEQYF	TRBV5-1	TRBJ2-7
CSVEGRVAGNTIYF	TRBV29-1	TRBJ1-3
CATSDSRPGLSYNEQFF	TRBV24-1	TRBJ2-1
CASSNRGVNTEAFF	TRBV5-8	TRBJ1-1